A single sample is the source of the 18 T cell receptor beta chains below, sequenced in a study of T cell responses to AZD1222 COVID-19 vaccine. The repertoire was sequenced with immunoSEQ multiplex PCR; TCRdb's copy has only in-frame clones and lacks some. There are 150,000 to 200,000 clones in the sample; around 92% occur only once, and 1% to 1.5% lies in the top ten. The sample was peripheral blood, taken on day 0 of AZD1222 vaccination. Receptors were obtained from an adult in good health.

This chain joins TRBV28 and TRBJ2-7; possible D gene TRBD2, 5 bases. CDR1 MDHEN and CDR2 SYDVKM come from the germline V gene. V shed 5 bases and J shed 12 bases, with 17 bases lying between them. The CDR3 spans 12 residues. The CDR3 here is CASSPPGVRMYF. CDR3 coding DNA: TGTGCCAGCAGTCCCCCCGGGGTACGGATGTACTTC.

The gene calls are TRBV2 and TRBJ2-2; D not resolved. This CDR3 is 13 amino acids long. Germline CDR1 and CDR2: SNHLY and FYNNEI. With 4 bases removed from V and 1 base from J, the gap between germline ends came to 4 bases. CDR3 in DNA: TGTGCCAGCAGTGTACAGAACACCGGGGAGCTGTTTTTT. Its protein is CASSVQNTGELFF.

The J gene is TRBJ1-1, the V gene TRBV3-1 (or the pseudogene TRBV3-2); D gene uncertain. Germline V gives CDR1 LGHDT, CDR2 YNNKEL (reference sequence). Trimming pared 1 base from V and 3 bases from J, leaving 24 bases between. This CDR3 has 19 residues. Here the CDR3 reads CASSQGSAGRISGYTEAFF. CDR3 sequence (DNA): TGTGCCAGCAGCCAAGGGTCGGCCGGGAGGATTTCTGGGTACACTGAAGCTTTCTTT.

CDR3: CATSIGGGLGEAFF. CDR3 in DNA: TGTGCCACCAGCATTGGCGGGGGGTTGGGTGAAGCTTTCTTT. This chain uses TRBV15 with TRBJ1-1, with D perhaps TRBD1 (5 bases). CDR1 and CDR2 from the germline V gene are LNHNV and YYDKDF (reference sequence). V lost 4 bases and J 7 bases, leaving 16 bases between the germline ends. This CDR3 contains 14 residues.

The J gene is TRBJ2-1, the V gene TRBV7-9, with no clear D. Germline CDR1 reads SEHNR; CDR2 reads FQNEAQ (reference sequence). CDR3 length: 13 amino acids. V dropped 5 bases and J dropped 2 bases, with 7 bases sitting between them. The CDR3 coding sequence is TGTGCCAGCAGCCCTCTTACCTACAATGAGCAGTTCTTC. Translating gives CASSPLTYNEQFF.

The chain uses TRBV12-5 and TRBJ1-2, with 8 positions matching TRBD1. The CDR3 totals 14 residues. With V trimmed by 4 bases and J by 8 bases, 9 bases remained unmatched. The germline V gene encodes CDR1 LGHNT and CDR2 FRNRAP. The CDR3 coding sequence is TGTGCTAGTGGTTGGGTAGGACAGGGCAAAGGCTACACCTTC. It is translated as CASGWVGQGKGYTF.

The chain combines TRBV6-5 with TRBJ2-7; a possible D gene is TRBD1 (7 bases). CDR1 and CDR2 (germline): MNHEY, SVGAGI. The CDR3 runs to 12 residues. V was clipped by 5 bases and J by 3 bases, with 8 bases between them. The CDR3 region is CASSQGGYEQYF. The CDR3 DNA reads TGTGCCAGCAGTCAGGGGGGCTACGAGCAGTACTTC.

This clone was seen a handful of times. This chain links TRBV2 with TRBJ1-1, with a weak D call TRBD1 (5 bases). Germline V gene lookup returns CDR1 SNHLY and CDR2 FYNNEI. With 6 bases removed from V and 1 base from J, the gap between germline ends came to 9 bases. The CDR3 loop spans 13 amino acids. In nucleotides, the CDR3 is TGTGCCAGCAGGAAGGACAAGAACACTGAAGCTTTCTTT. Translating gives CASRKDKNTEAFF.

The chain couples TRBV7-6 to TRBJ2-7; D could derive from TRBD1 or TRBD2 (6 bases each). V lost 5 bases, J lost 2 bases, and 19 bases lay in between. Germline assignment: CDR1 SGHVS and CDR2 FNYEAQ. CDR3 length equals 16 residues. The CDR3 protein is CASSPLGGEPTYEQYF. CDR3 DNA: TGTGCCAGCAGCCCCCTCGGGGGCGAACCAACCTACGAGCAGTACTTC. Based on the CDR3 plus reference TRBV7-6 and TRBJ2-7, the full variable domain is GAGVSQSPRYKVTKRGQDVALRCDPISGHVSLYWYRQALGQGPEFLTYFNYEAQQDKSGLPNDRFSAERPEGSISTLTIQRTEQRDSAMYRCASSPLGGEPTYEQYFGPGTRLTVT.

This chain connects TRBV6-6 to TRBJ1-4; a possible D gene is TRBD1 (5 bases). V gave up 2 bases and J gave up 10 bases, with 17 bases separating them. Germline V gene lookup returns CDR1 MNHNY and CDR2 SVGAGI (reference sequence). The CDR3 has 15 amino acids. The CDR3 sequence: CASSYLDAGGGKLFF. Here the CDR3 DNA reads TGTGCCAGCAGTTACCTCGACGCGGGGGGTGGAAAACTGTTTTTT.

This chain uses TRBV9 with TRBJ1-1; D call uncertain. Germline V gene data show CDR1 as SGDLS and CDR2 as YYNGEE. There are 15 residues in the CDR3. Trimming left V 6 bases short and J 0 bases short, with 15 bases between. Here the CDR3 DNA reads TGTGCCAGCAAGCGCCTTTTGCGGCTGAACACTGAAGCTTTCTTT. This sequence encodes CASKRLLRLNTEAFF.

This clone was seen only a few times. The chain uses TRBV5-5 and TRBJ1-2, with 8 nucleotides matching TRBD1. The junction had 8 bases not matched to a gene; V was cut back by 2 bases and J by 5 bases. The V gene's germline CDR1 is SGHKS and CDR2 YYEKEE (reference sequence). The CDR3 covers 15 residues. CDR3 amino acids: CASSLGQGGGYGYTF. The CDR3 DNA sequence: TGTGCCAGCAGCTTAGGACAGGGAGGGGGATATGGCTACACCTTC.

The chain combines TRBV3-1 (or the pseudogene TRBV3-2) with TRBJ1-1; D is possibly TRBD1 (5 bases). This CDR3 comprises 15 residues. Germline lookup yields CDR1 LGHDT and CDR2 YNNKEL (reference sequence). V dropped 2 bases and J dropped 5 bases, with 15 bases sitting between them. The CDR3 region is CASSQPFGGKTEAFF. The CDR3 nucleotides are TGTGCCAGCAGCCAACCCTTCGGGGGTAAAACTGAAGCTTTCTTT.

This chain connects TRBV11-2 to TRBJ2-2; 8 bases agree with TRBD2. The trim removed 4 bases at V and 1 base at J, leaving 5 bases unmatched. Germline loops: CDR1 SGHAT, CDR2 FQNNGV. There are 16 residues in the CDR3. The CDR3 bases are TGTGCCAGCAGCTCCGGGGGACTAGGGAACACCGGGGAGCTGTTTTTT. Its protein is CASSSGGLGNTGELFF.

This rearrangement joins TRBV7-2 to TRBJ1-3; 8 positions match TRBD1. CDR3 length: 16 amino acids. Trimming took 5 bases from V and 4 from J; bases not matched to a gene: 10. The germline V gene encodes CDR1 SGHTA and CDR2 FQGNSA. CDR3 coding DNA: TGTGCCAGCAGCCCCCTCCAGGGGGCTGGAGGAAACACCATATATTTT. Protein: CASSPLQGAGGNTIYF.

In this sample, this clone turned up a few times. The chain recombines TRBV10-3 with TRBJ1-3; no clear D gene. The germline V gene has CDR1 ENHRY and CDR2 SYGVKD. With 4 bases removed from V and 6 bases from J, the gap between germline ends came to 7 bases. This CDR3 is built from 12 residues. The CDR3 spells CAISAGENTIYF. The CDR3 DNA follows: TGTGCCATCAGTGCTGGGGAAAACACCATATATTTT.

This sequence joins TRBV4-3 and TRBJ2-7; D is unclear. Germline assignment: CDR1 LGHNA and CDR2 YSLEER. Trimming left V 1 base short and J 5 bases short, with 6 bases between. The CDR3 runs to 12 residues. The CDR3: CASSQAYHEQYF. The CDR3 coding sequence is TGCGCCAGCAGCCAAGCCTATCACGAGCAGTACTTC.

This sequence joins TRBV9 and TRBJ2-1, with 7 positions matching TRBD2. The germline CDR1 and CDR2 sequences are SGDLS and YYNGEE. This CDR3 region has 16 residues. J gave up 1 base and V 0 bases, and 4 bases lay outside the gene matches. Here the CDR3 DNA reads TGTGCCAGCAGCGTAGTCGGAGCGGGGTCCTACAATGAGCAGTTCTTC. Protein: CASSVVGAGSYNEQFF.